This T cell receptor (beta chain) was found in a study of patients and donors after allogeneic stem cell transplantation. Trimming cost V 4 bases and J 2 bases; bases outside gene matches: 1. Germline CDR1 reads SQVTM; CDR2 reads ANQGSEA. The CDR3 covers 13 residues. TCRdb analysed the RT-PCR reads with MiXCR anew, one entry per CDR3 protein. This table has about 16,000 distinct CDR3 sequences, about 30% appearing once. The source material was blood, either unsorted or a sorted T cell fraction (not recorded which). The V and J genes are TRBV29-1 and TRBJ1-3; TRBD1 matches 8 bases. The receptor was isolated from a human donor who was either an allogeneic HSCT recipient or a stem cell or donor lymphocyte infusion donor (not recorded which). It is not recorded whose cells these are; they may come from a transplant donor. CDR3 amino acids: CSVGGQAGNTIYF. In DNA, the CDR3 is TGCAGCGTTGGGGGACAGGCTGGAAACACCATATATTTT.